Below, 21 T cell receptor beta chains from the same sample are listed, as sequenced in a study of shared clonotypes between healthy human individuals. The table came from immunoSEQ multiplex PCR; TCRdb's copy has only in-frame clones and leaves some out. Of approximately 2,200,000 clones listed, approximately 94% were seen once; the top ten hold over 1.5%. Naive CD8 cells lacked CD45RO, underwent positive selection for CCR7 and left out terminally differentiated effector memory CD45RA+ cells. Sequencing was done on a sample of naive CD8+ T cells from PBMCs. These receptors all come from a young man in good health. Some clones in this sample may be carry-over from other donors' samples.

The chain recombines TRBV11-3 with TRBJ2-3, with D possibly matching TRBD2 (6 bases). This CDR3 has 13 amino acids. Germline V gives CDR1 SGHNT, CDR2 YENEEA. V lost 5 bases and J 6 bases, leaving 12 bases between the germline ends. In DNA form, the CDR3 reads TGTGCCAGCAGCCCCCGGGGGTTTGATACGCAGTATTTT. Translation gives CASSPRGFDTQYF. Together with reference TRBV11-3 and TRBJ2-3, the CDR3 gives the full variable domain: EAGVVQSPRYKIIEKKQPVAFWCNPISGHNTLYWYLQNLGQGPELLIRYENEEAVDDSQLPKDRFSAERLKGVDSTLKIQPAELGDSAVYLCASSPRGFDTQYFGPGTRLTVL.

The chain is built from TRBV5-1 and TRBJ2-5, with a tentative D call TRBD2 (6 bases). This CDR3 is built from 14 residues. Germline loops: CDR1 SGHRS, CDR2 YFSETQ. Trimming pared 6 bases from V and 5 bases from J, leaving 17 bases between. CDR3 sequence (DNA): TGCGCCAGCACCGATGGAGGGCGAGGCGAGACCCAGTACTTC. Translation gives CASTDGGRGETQYF.

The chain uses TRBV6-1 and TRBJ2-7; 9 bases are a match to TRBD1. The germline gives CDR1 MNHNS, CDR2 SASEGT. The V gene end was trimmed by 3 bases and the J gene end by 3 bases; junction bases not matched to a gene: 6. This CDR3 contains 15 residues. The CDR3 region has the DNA TGTGCCAGCAGTGACGGGACAGGGTATTTCTACGAGCAGTACTTC. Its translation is CASSDGTGYFYEQYF.

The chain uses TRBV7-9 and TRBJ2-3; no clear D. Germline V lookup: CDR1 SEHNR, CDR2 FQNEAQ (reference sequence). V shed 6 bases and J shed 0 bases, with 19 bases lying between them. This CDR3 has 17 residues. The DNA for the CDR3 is TGTGCCAGCAGAGAGAAAGGTGCCACCCCTAGCACAGATACGCAGTATTTT. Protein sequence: CASREKGATPSTDTQYF. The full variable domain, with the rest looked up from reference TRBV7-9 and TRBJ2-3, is DTGVSQNPRHKITKRGQNVTFRCDPISEHNRLYWYRQTLGQGPEFLTYFQNEAQLEKSRLLSDRFSAERPKGSFSTLEIQRTEQGDSAMYLCASREKGATPSTDTQYFGPGTRLTVL.

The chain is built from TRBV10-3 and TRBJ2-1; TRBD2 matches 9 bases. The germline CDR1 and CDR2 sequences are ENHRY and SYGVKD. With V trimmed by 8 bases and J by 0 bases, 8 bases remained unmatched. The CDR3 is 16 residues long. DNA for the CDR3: TGTGCCATCCGTCTAGCGGGACTTCCCTCCTACAATGAGCAGTTCTTC. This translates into CAIRLAGLPSYNEQFF.

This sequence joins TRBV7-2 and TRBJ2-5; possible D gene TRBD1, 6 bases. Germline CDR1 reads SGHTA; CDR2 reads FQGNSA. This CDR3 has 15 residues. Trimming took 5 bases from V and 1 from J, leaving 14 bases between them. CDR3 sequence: CASSGRTVSQETQYF. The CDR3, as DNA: TGTGCCAGCAGCGGACGGACAGTTAGCCAAGAGACCCAGTACTTC. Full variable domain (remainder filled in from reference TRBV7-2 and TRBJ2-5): GAGVSQSPSNKVTEKGKDVELRCDPISGHTALYWYRQSLGQGLEFLIYFQGNSAPDKSGLPSDRFSAERTGGSVSTLTIQRTQQEDSAVYLCASSGRTVSQETQYFGPGTRLLVL.

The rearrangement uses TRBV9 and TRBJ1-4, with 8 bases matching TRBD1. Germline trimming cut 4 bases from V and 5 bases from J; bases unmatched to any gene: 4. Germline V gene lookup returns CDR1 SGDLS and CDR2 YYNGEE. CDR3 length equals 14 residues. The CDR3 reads CASSQTGANEKLFF. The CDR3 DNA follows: TGTGCCAGCAGCCAGACAGGGGCCAATGAAAAACTGTTTTTT.

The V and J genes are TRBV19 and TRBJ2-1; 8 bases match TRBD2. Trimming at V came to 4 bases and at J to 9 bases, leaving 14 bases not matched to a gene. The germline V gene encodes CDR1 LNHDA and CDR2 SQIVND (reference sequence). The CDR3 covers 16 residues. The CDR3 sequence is CASSNRGSGNLREQFF. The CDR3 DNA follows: TGTGCCAGTAGTAACCGGGGTAGCGGGAATCTGCGTGAGCAGTTCTTC. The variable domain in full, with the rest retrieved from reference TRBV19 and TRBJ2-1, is DGGITQSPKYLFRKEGQNVTLSCEQNLNHDAMYWYRQDPGQGLRLIYYSQIVNDFQKGDIAEGYSVSREKKESFPLTVTSAQKNPTAFYLCASSNRGSGNLREQFFGPGTRLTVL.

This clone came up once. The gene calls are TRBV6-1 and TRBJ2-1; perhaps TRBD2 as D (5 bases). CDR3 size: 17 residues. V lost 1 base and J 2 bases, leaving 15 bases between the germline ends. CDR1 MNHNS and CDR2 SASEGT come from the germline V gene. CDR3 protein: CASSEVVGLGPYNEQFF. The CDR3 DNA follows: TGTGCCAGCAGTGAAGTTGTCGGACTCGGCCCCTACAATGAGCAGTTCTTC.

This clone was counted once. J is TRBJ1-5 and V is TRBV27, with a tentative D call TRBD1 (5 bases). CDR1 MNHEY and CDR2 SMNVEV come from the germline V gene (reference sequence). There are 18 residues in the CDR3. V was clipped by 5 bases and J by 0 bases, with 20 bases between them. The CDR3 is CASSHRGIGRFSNQPQHF. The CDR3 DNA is TGTGCCAGCAGTCATCGGGGGATCGGGAGGTTTAGCAATCAGCCCCAGCATTTT.

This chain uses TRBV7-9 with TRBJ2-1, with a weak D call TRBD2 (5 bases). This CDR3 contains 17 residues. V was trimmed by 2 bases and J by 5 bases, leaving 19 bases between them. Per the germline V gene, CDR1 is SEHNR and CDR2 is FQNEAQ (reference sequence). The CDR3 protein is CASSLSLAGSSDNEQFF. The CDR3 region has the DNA TGTGCCAGCAGCTTATCCCTGGCGGGTTCATCCGACAATGAGCAGTTCTTC.

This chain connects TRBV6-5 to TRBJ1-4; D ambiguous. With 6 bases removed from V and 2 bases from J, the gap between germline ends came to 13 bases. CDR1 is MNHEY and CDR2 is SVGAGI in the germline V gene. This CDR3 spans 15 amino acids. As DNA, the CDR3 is TGTGCCAGCAGGGCCACAGAGATTACTAATGAAAAACTGTTTTTT. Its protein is CASRATEITNEKLFF.

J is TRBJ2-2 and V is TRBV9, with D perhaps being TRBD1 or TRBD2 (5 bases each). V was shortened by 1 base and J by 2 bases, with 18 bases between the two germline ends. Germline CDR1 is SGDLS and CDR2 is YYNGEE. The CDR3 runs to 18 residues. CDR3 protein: CASSVFLGEGHNTGELFF. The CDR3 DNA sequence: TGTGCCAGCAGCGTATTCCTAGGTGAGGGGCATAACACCGGGGAGCTGTTTTTT. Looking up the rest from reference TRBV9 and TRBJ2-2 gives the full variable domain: DSGVTQTPKHLITATGQRVTLRCSPRSGDLSVYWYQQSLDQGLQFLIQYYNGEERAKGNILERFSAQQFPDLHSELNLSSLELGDSALYFCASSVFLGEGHNTGELFFGEGSRLTVL.

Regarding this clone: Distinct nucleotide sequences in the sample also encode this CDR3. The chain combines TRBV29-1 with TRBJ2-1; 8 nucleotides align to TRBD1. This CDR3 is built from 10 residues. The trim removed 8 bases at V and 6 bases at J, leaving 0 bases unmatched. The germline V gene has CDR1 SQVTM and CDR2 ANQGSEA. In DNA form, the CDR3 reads TGCAGCACAGGGGGCAATGAGCAGTTCTTC. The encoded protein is CSTGGNEQFF.

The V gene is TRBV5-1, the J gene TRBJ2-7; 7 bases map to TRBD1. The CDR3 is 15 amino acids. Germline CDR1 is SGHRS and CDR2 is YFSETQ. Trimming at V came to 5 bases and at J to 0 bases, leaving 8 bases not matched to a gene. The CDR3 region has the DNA TGCGCCAGCAGTCAACCGGGACAGCCCTCCTACGAGCAGTACTTC. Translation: CASSQPGQPSYEQYF.

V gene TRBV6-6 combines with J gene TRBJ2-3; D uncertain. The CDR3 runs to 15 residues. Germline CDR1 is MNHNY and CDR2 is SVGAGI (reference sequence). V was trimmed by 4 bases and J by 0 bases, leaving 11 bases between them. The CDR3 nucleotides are TGTGCCAGCAGTTCCGACCGTGCTAGCACAGATACGCAGTATTTT. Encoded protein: CASSSDRASTDTQYF.

The CDR3 coding sequence is TGCGCCAGCAGCCAGGTTACCTTTATTCCGGGACAGGGTTCGAATGAGCAGTTCTTC. It translates to CASSQVTFIPGQGSNEQFF. The chain links TRBV4-1 to TRBJ2-1; 9 nucleotides line up with TRBD1. Per germline, CDR1 MGHRA and CDR2 YSYEKL. This CDR3 is 19 amino acids long. V dropped 3 bases and J dropped 7; count of bases not matched to a gene: 19.

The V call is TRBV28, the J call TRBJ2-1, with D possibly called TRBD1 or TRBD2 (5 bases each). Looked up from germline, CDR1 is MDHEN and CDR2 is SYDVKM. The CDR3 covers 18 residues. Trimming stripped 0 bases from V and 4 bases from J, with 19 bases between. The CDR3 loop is CASSLWLGVGEIYNEQFF. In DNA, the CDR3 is TGTGCCAGCAGTTTATGGTTAGGGGTGGGAGAGATATACAATGAGCAGTTCTTC.

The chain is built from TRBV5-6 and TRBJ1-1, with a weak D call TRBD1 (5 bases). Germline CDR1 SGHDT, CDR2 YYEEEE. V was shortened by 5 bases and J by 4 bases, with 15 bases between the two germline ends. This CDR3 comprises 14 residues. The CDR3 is CASSPGPGATEAFF. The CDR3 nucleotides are TGTGCCAGCAGTCCCGGCCCCGGGGCCACTGAAGCTTTCTTT.

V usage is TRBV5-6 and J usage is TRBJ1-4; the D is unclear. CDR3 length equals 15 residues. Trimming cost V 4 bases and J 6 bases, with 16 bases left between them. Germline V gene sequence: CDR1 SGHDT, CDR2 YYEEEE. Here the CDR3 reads CASSPQRAPDEKLFF. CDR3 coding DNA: TGTGCCAGCAGCCCACAGCGGGCCCCGGATGAAAAACTGTTTTTT.

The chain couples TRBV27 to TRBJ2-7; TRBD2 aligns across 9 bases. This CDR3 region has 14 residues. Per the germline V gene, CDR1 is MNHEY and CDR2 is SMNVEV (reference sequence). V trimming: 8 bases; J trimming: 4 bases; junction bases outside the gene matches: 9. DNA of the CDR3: TGTGCCAGCGGTGCGGTAGCGGGAGATTACGAGCAGTACTTC. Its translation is CASGAVAGDYEQYF.